Listed here is a single T cell receptor beta chain. What it binds is not known. Survey-level immunoSEQ v3.0 assays were run. The data were produced by immunoSEQ multiplex PCR, yet TCRdb's version contains in-frame clones alone and is incomplete. Of about 11,000 clones in the sample, about 88% were seen once. V lost 6 bases to trimming and J lost 0 bases, with 11 bases between them. Germline loops: CDR1 MNHNY, CDR2 SVGAGI (reference sequence). The CDR3 consists of 14 residues. These data belong to a study of long-term antiretroviral therapy in people with HIV. Study-level findings and limits: ART preceded a rise in diversity that nonetheless stayed lower than in transplant donor controls. The clones with expansion before ART were dominant in the repertoire at all time points. The blood, collected between the mid-2000s and the late 2010s, was possibly taken under older ART regimens.

The origin of this receptor is a man aged 45-65 years with HIV. V and J are TRBV6-6 and TRBJ1-1; D possibly corresponds to TRBD1 (6 bases). Sequencing used unsorted PBMCs, obtained roughly 7.3 years after starting antiretroviral therapy. In DNA form, the CDR3 reads TGTGCCAGCAGCCCTAGGGGGGTGAACACTGAAGCTTTCTTT. It encodes CASSPRGVNTEAFF.